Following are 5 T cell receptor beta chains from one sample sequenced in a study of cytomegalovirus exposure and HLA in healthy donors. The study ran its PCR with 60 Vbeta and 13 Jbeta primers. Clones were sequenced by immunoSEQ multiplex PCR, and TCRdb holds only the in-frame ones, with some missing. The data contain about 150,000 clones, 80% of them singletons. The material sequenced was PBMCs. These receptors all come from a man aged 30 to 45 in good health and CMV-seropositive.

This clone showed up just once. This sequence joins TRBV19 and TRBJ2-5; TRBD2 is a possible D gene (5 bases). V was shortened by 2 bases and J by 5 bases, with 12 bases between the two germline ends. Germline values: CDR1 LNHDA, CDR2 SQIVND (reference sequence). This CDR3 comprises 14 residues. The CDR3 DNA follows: TGTGCCAGTAGTATAACTACAACGGGGGAGACCCAGTACTTC. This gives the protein CASSITTTGETQYF.

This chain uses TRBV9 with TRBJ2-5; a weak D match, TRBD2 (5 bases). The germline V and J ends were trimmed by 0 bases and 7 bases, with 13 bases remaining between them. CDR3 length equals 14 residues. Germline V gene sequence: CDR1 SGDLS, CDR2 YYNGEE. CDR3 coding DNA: TGTGCCAGCAGCGTAGAAGGTCAGGCGGGGACCCAGTACTTC. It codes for CASSVEGQAGTQYF.

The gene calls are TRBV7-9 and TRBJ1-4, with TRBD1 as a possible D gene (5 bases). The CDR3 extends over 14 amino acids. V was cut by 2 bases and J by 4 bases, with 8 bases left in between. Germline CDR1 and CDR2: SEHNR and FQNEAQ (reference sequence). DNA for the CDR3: TGTGCCAGCAGCTTAACGACAGTTAATGAAAAACTGTTTTTT. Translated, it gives CASSLTTVNEKLFF.

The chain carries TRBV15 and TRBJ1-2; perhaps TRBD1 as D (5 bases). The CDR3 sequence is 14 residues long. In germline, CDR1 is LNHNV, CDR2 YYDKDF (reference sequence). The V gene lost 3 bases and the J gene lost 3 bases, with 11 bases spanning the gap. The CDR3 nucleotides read TGTGCCACCAGCAGTAGGGGAGGACACTATGGCTACACCTTC. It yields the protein CATSSRGGHYGYTF.

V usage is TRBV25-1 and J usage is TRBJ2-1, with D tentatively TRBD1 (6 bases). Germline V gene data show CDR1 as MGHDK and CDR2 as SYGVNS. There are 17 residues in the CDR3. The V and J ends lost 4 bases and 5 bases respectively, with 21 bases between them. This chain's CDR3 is CASSGGSYLSGDNEQFF. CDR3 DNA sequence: TGTGCCAGCAGTGGAGGCTCGTACCTTTCAGGGGACAATGAGCAGTTCTTC.